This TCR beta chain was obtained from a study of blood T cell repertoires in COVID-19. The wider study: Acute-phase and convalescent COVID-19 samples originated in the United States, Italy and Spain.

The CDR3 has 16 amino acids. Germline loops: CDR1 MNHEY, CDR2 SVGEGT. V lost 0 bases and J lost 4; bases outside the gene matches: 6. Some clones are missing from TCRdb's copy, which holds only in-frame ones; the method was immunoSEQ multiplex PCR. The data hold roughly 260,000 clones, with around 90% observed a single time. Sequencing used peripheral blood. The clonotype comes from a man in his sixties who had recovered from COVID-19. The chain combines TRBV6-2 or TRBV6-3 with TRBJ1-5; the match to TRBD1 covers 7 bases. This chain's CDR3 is CASSYSKRTGNQPQHF. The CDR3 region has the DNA TGTGCCAGCAGTTACTCGAAGAGGACAGGTAATCAGCCCCAGCATTTT.